Following are 6 T cell receptor beta chains from one sample sequenced in a study of blood T cell repertoires in COVID-19. Clones were sequenced by immunoSEQ multiplex PCR, and TCRdb holds only the in-frame ones, with some missing. The table lists 200,000 or so clones, 80% of them singletons. Sequencing was performed on peripheral blood. These receptor sequences come from a human donor in a cohort sampled during active COVID-19.

The chain combines TRBV19 with TRBJ1-2, with D possibly being TRBD1 (5 bases). The CDR3 has 19 amino acids. The V gene lost 3 bases and the J gene lost 2 bases, with 25 bases spanning the gap. Per germline, CDR1 LNHDA and CDR2 SQIVND (reference sequence). The CDR3: CASSISGTGSSTPNYGYTF. CDR3 nucleotides: TGTGCCAGTAGTATTTCTGGGACTGGGTCCTCAACCCCCAACTATGGCTACACCTTC.

This clone was counted a few times. This chain links TRBV7-9 with TRBJ2-7, with D tentatively TRBD1 (6 bases). V shed 5 bases and J shed 0 bases, with 14 bases lying between them. In germline, CDR1 is SEHNR, CDR2 FQNEAQ (reference sequence). The CDR3 length is 15 residues. In DNA form, the CDR3 reads TGTGCCAGCAGCGGGGGCCAGGGGCCCTCCTACGAGCAGTACTTC. Translated: CASSGGQGPSYEQYF. The full variable domain, rest sourced from reference TRBV7-9 and TRBJ2-7, is DTGVSQNPRHKITKRGQNVTFRCDPISEHNRLYWYRQTLGQGPEFLTYFQNEAQLEKSRLLSDRFSAERPKGSFSTLEIQRTEQGDSAMYLCASSGGQGPSYEQYFGPGTRLTVT.

The rearrangement links TRBV6-2 or TRBV6-3 to TRBJ2-7; 9 positions agree with TRBD2. The CDR3 covers 14 residues. The V gene end was trimmed by 1 base and the J gene end by 5 bases; junction bases not matched to a gene: 3. Germline CDR1 reads MNHEY; CDR2 reads SVGEGT. The CDR3 DNA follows: TGTGCCAGCAGTTACTTGGCGGGAGGGAACGAGCAGTACTTC. Amino acid sequence: CASSYLAGGNEQYF.

The chain couples TRBV7-2 to TRBJ2-7; D is perhaps TRBD1 (6 bases). The germline CDR1 and CDR2 sequences are SGHTA and FQGNSA. The CDR3 extends over 13 amino acids. Deletions cut 1 base from V and 7 bases from J, with 11 bases between. The CDR3 region has the DNA TGTGCCAGCAGCTTAGGAGGGGGACGGGAGCAGTACTTC. It translates to CASSLGGGREQYF.

This clone was counted a few times. The chain carries TRBV5-5 and TRBJ2-1, with 9 bases lining up with TRBD2. Looked up from germline, CDR1 is SGHKS and CDR2 is YYEKEE (reference sequence). This CDR3 region has 15 residues. With V trimmed by 0 bases and J by 9 bases, 7 bases remained unmatched. The DNA of the CDR3 is TGTGCCAGCAGCTTGGGACTAGCGGTGACTAGTGAGCAGTTCTTC. This gives the protein CASSLGLAVTSEQFF.

The chain recombines TRBV9 with TRBJ2-7; tentative D call: TRBD2 (7 bases). The length of the CDR3 is 16 residues. Germline V CDR1 and CDR2: SGDLS, YYNGEE. V was shortened by 1 base and J by 2 bases, with 16 bases between the two germline ends. The CDR3 DNA is TGTGCCAGCAGCGTAATTCAAAGGGGGGGTACCTACGAGCAGTACTTC. Translated, it gives CASSVIQRGGTYEQYF.